This T cell receptor (beta chain) originates from a study of blood T cell repertoires in COVID-19. The repertoire was sequenced with immunoSEQ multiplex PCR; TCRdb's copy has only in-frame clones and lacks some. The sample consists of over 150,000 clones, around nine tenths of them appearing once. The CDR3 has 14 amino acids. J gave up 4 bases and V 7 bases, and 5 bases lay outside the gene matches. Per germline, CDR1 SGHAT and CDR2 FQNNGV. The TCR was taken from a woman between 18 and 29 years old who had recovered from COVID-19. The rearrangement joins TRBV11-2 to TRBJ2-2, with 8 bases matching TRBD2. Material for sequencing was peripheral blood. Here the CDR3 reads CASNREGGTGELFF. Written as DNA, the CDR3 is TGTGCCAGCAACCGGGAGGGAGGCACCGGGGAGCTGTTTTTT.